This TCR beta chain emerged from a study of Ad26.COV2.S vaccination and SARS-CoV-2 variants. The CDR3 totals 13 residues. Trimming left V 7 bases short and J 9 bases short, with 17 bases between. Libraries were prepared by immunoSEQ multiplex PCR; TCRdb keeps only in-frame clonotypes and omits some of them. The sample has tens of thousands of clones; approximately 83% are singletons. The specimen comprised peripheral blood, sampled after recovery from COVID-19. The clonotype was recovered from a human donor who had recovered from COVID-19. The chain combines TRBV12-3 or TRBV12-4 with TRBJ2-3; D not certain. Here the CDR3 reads CASILGRTGTQYF. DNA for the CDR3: TGTGCCAGCATCTTAGGAAGGACGGGCACGCAGTATTTT.